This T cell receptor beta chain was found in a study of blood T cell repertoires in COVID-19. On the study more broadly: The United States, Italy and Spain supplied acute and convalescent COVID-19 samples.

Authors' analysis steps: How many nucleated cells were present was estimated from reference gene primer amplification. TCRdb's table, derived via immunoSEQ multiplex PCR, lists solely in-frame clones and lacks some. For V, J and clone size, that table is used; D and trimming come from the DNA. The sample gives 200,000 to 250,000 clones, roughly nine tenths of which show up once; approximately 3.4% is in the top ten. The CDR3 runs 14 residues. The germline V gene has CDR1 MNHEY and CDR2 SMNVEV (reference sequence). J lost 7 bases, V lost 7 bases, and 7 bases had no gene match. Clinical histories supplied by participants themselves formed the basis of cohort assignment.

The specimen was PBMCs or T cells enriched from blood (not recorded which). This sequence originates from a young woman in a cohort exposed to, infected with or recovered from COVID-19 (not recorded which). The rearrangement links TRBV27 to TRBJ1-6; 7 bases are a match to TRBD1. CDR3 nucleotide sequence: TGTGCCAGCACTTCACAGGGGTTGAATTCACCCCTCCACTTT. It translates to CASTSQGLNSPLHF.